This TCR beta chain appears in the sequencing data of a study of vaccination and CD4 T cells after COVID-19. About the study: The cells in question were stimulated using overlapping spike peptides derived from SARS-CoV-2, HCoV-NL63, HCoV-OC43 and HCoV-229E.

This clonotype has just a few counts. Antigen specificity is unknown. The CDR3 runs to 15 residues. V gave up 7 bases and J gave up 6 bases; unmatched junction bases: 14. Germline CDR1 and CDR2: LNHDA and SQIVND (reference sequence). CD4+ T cells that had been cultured provided DNA sequenced with the Oncomine TCR Beta short-read assay. From the PCR reads, TCRdb called clonotypes with MiXCR, one entry per CDR3 protein. The table lists about 12,000 distinct CDR3 sequences, around 58% of them singletons. The treatment denotes: roughly 10-day PBMC culture with coronavirus spike peptide pools or control peptides (ViraFEST assay). Cultures got half-medium changes with IL-2 on days 3 and 7.

Sequenced sample: CD4+ T cells from blood, cultured in vitro. The V gene is TRBV19, the J gene TRBJ1-1; 7 nucleotides align to TRBD1. This receptor was taken from a human donor who had recovered from COVID-19. The CDR3 bases are TGTGCCAGTAATGGCAGGGGGGCCGAAAACGCTGAAGCTTTCTTT. It translates to CASNGRGAENAEAFF.